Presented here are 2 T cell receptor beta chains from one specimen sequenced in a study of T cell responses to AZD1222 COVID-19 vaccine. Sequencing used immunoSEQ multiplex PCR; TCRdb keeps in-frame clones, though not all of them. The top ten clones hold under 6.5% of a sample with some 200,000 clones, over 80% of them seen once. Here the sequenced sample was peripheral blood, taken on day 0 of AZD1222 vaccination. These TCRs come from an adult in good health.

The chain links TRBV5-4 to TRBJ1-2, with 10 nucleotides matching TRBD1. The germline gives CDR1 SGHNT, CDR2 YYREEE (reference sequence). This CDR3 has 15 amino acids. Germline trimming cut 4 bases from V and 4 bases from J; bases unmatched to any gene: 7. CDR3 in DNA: TGTGCCAGCAGCGGGACAGGGGATGTTGTCTATGGCTACACCTTC. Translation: CASSGTGDVVYGYTF.

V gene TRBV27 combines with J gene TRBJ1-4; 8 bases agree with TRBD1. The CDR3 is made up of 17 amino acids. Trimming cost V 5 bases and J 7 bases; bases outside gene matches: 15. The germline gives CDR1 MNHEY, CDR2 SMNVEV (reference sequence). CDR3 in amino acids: CASSLGAGGGPGEKLFF. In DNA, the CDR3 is TGTGCCAGCAGTCTCGGGGCAGGGGGCGGTCCTGGTGAAAAACTGTTTTTT.